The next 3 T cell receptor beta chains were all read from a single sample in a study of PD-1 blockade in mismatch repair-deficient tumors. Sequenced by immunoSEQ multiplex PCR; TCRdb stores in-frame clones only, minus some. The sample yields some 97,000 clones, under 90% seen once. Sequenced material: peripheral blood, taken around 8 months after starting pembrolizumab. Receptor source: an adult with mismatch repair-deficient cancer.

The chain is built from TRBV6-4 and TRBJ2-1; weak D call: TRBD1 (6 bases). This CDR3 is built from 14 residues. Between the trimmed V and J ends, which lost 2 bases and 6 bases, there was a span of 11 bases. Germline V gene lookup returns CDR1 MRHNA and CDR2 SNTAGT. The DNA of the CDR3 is TGTGCCAGCAGTGACAACTACAGGGCCAATGAGCAGTTCTTC. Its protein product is CASSDNYRANEQFF.

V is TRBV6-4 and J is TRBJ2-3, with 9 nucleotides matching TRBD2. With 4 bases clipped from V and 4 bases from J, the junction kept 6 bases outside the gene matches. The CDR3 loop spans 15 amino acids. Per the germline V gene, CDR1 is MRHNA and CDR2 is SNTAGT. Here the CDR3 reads CASSVSTSGSDTQYF. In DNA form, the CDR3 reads TGTGCCAGCAGTGTGTCGACTAGCGGATCAGATACGCAGTATTTT.

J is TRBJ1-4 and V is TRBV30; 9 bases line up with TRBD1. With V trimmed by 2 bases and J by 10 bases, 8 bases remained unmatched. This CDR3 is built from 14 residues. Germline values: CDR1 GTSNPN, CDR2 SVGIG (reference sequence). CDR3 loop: CAWSRTGVFGKLFF. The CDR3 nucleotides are TGTGCCTGGAGTAGGACAGGGGTTTTCGGAAAACTGTTTTTT.